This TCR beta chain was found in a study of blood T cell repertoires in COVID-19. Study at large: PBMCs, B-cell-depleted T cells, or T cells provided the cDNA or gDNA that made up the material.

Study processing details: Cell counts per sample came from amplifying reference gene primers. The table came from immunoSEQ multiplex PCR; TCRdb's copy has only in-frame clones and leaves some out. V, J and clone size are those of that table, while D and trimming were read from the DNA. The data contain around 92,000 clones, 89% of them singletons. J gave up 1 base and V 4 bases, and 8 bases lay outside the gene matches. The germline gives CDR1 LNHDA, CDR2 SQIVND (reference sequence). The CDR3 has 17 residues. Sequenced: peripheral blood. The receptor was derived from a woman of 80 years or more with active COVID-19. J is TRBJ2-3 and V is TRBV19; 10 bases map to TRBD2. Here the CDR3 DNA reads TGTGCCAGTAGTACGAACCTCGGGACTAGCGGCACAGATACGCAGTATTTT. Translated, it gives CASSTNLGTSGTDTQYF.